The sequence of this TCR beta chain was determined in a study of a mutant IDH1 vaccine in newly diagnosed glioma. At the level of the study: Patients got their first vaccination 4-6 weeks after radiotherapy alone, or with temozolomide cycles. Therapy received beforehand was radiotherapy, temozolomide, or both, with most patients given both.

Note on this clone: Its antigen remains unidentified.

The CDR3 contains 15 residues. Germline V CDR1 and CDR2: LNHDA, SQIVND (reference sequence). V dropped 8 bases and J dropped 1 base, with 15 bases sitting between them. The time point was: week 11, during vaccination. Every vaccine dose comprised 300 ug of mutant IDH1 20-mer peptide plus topical imiquimod. Generated by immunoSEQ multiplex PCR, the TCRdb table keeps only in-frame clones and is missing some. The profile covers 40,000 to 55,000 clones, with more than 85% appearing a single time and around 2.2% taken by the ten largest. Sequencing was performed on PBMCs, taken from a glioma patient whose treatment included an IDH1 peptide vaccine. The V and J genes are TRBV19 and TRBJ2-4, with a tentative D call TRBD1 (5 bases). This clonotype originated in a man aged 50-59 years with glioma. Here the CDR3 reads CASQIGPGAKNIQYF. The CDR3 nucleotides read TGTGCCAGTCAAATAGGACCAGGGGCCAAAAACATTCAGTACTTC.